This TCR beta chain derives from a study of human T cells and chemical hapten exposure. Study summary: There were weekly diphenylcyclopropenone doses to the scalp for patients throughout the roughly 23-week study. Small pooled library volume differences mainly caused per-sample TCR yield variation.

What the library attached to individual cDNA molecules were unique molecular identifiers. TCRdb analysed the RACE reads with MiXCR anew, one entry per CDR3 protein. The data contain roughly 45,000 distinct CDR3 sequences, about 9% of them singletons. Trimming shortened V by 3 bases and J by 3 bases, and 3 bases separated the two germline ends. From germline, CDR1 is MDHEN and CDR2 SYDVKM. The CDR3 sequence is 11 residues long. Notes on this clonotype: The antigen is undetermined.

Regarding the study as a whole: Expanded TCR sets contained significantly more large CDR3 similarity clusters than controls.

Documented time point: patch test 1, 2 weeks after DPC sensitization. Treatment reported: therapeutic diphenylcyclopropenone sensitization with weekly scalp DPC. The specimen was whole blood, collected in connection with sensitization to the hapten diphenylcyclopropenone (DPC). The J gene is TRBJ2-7, the V gene TRBV28; D not resolved. The receptor was derived from a woman aged 45-65 years with alopecia areata. Some clones in this sample may be carry-over from other donors' samples. CDR3 bases: TGTGCCAGCAGTTTCAACTACGAGCAGTACTTC. It yields the protein CASSFNYEQYF.